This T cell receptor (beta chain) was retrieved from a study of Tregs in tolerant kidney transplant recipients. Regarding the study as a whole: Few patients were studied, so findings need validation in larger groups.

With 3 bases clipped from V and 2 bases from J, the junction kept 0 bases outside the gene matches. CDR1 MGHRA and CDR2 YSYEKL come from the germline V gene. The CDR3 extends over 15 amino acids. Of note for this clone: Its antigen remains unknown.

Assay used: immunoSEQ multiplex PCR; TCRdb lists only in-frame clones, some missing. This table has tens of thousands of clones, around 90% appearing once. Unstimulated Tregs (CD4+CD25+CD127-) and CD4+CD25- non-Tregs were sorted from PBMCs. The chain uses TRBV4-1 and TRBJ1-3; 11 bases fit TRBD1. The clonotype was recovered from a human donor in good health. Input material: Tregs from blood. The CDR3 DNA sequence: TGCGCCAGCAGCCAGGACAGGGGGCCTGGAAACACCATATATTTT. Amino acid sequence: CASSQDRGPGNTIYF.